Following are 20 T cell receptor beta chains from one sample sequenced in a study of shared clonotypes between healthy human individuals. Assay used: immunoSEQ multiplex PCR; TCRdb lists only in-frame clones, some missing. This table has millions of clones, around 95% appearing once. Material for sequencing was naive CD4+ T cells sorted from blood. The subset here: CD45RA+ positively selected. Receptor source: a man aged 18 to 35 in good health.

The chain joins TRBV9 to TRBJ2-7; TRBD2 agrees at 10 bases. The CDR3 covers 15 residues. V lost 0 bases, J lost 6 bases, and 6 bases stayed unmatched. Germline V gene data show CDR1 as SGDLS and CDR2 as YYNGEE. The CDR3 DNA reads TGTGCCAGCAGCGTAGATCGACTAGCGGGCGGCGAGCAGTACTTC. Translating gives CASSVDRLAGGEQYF.

This sequence joins TRBV7-2 and TRBJ2-7; tentatively, D is TRBD1 (5 bases). Germline loops: CDR1 SGHTA, CDR2 FQGNSA. CDR3 length: 14 residues. The germline V and J ends were trimmed by 1 base and 2 bases, with 9 bases remaining between them. CDR3: CASSLVREAYEQYF. In DNA, the CDR3 is TGTGCCAGCAGCTTAGTCAGGGAAGCCTACGAGCAGTACTTC.

This sequence joins TRBV6-6 and TRBJ1-2; the D is unclear. Germline V CDR1 and CDR2: MNHNY, SVGAGI (reference sequence). This CDR3 contains 15 residues. The ends were cut back, 8 bases at V and 1 base at J, with 17 bases in the middle. This chain's CDR3 is CASSFNDKSNYGYTF. CDR3 sequence (DNA): TGTGCCAGCTCCTTCAATGATAAGAGTAACTATGGCTACACCTTC.

V and J are TRBV5-4 and TRBJ2-7, with 8 bases lining up with TRBD1. V lost 4 bases and J lost 1; bases outside the gene matches: 4. The germline CDR1 and CDR2 sequences are SGHNT and YYREEE (reference sequence). The CDR3 length is 14 residues. For the CDR3, the DNA is TGTGCCAGCAGCCGGGACAGGAAGTCCTACGAGCAGTACTTC. As protein: CASSRDRKSYEQYF.

This chain connects TRBV11-3 to TRBJ1-1; 7 nucleotides match TRBD1. Germline trimming cut 1 base from V and 1 base from J; bases unmatched to any gene: 6. The CDR3 has 16 amino acids. Germline V gene data show CDR1 as SGHNT and CDR2 as YENEEA. The CDR3 coding sequence is TGTGCCAGCAGCTTAGGGCGGGACAGACCGAACACTGAAGCTTTCTTT. This translates into CASSLGRDRPNTEAFF.

V usage is TRBV4-2 and J usage is TRBJ1-4; D remains unclear. Germline CDR1 and CDR2: LGHNA and YNFKEQ. CDR3 length equals 15 residues. V was shortened by 4 bases and J by 5 bases, with 14 bases between the two germline ends. CDR3 DNA sequence: TGTGCCAGCAGCCTACTCAGCGATTTAAATGAAAAACTGTTTTTT. This codes for CASSLLSDLNEKLFF.

V and J are TRBV27 and TRBJ1-2; 9 nucleotides line up with TRBD1. The CDR3 has 16 residues. The J segment lost 5 bases and the V segment lost 5 bases, leaving 12 bases of the junction unmatched. The germline gives CDR1 MNHEY, CDR2 SMNVEV (reference sequence). The CDR3 is CASSPLQGAKTYGYTF. In nucleotides, the CDR3 is TGTGCCAGCAGTCCATTACAGGGGGCGAAAACTTATGGCTACACCTTC.

The genes are TRBV12-2 and TRBJ2-5; no check of the table's D call, TRBD2, against the DNA was made. TRBV12-2 counts as a pseudogene. The CDR3 has 18 amino acids. Here the CDR3 reads CASRLYLAGGRVKRPQYF. CDR3 nucleotide sequence: TGTGCAAGTCGCTTATACCTAGCGGGAGGTCGAGTCAAGAGACCCCAGTACTTC.

The count of this clone is one. The chain joins TRBV5-4 to TRBJ2-3, with D possibly being TRBD2 (6 bases). Germline CDR1 and CDR2: SGHNT and YYREEE (reference sequence). The CDR3 is 16 residues long. V lost 5 bases and J lost 1, with 17 bases in between. The CDR3, as DNA: TGTGCCAGCAGGCTCTCGGGAGCGCTCGGCACAGATACGCAGTATTTT. Its translation is CASRLSGALGTDTQYF.

The gene calls are TRBV7-9 and TRBJ2-2; D uncertain. The CDR3 is 16 amino acids. Germline-derived CDR1 and CDR2 are SEHNR and FQNEAQ (reference sequence). The germline V and J ends were trimmed by 4 bases and 1 base, with 13 bases remaining between them. Here the CDR3 DNA reads TGTGCCAGCAGCTCCCCGGGTAGCTGGAACACCGGGGAGCTGTTTTTT. It is translated as CASSSPGSWNTGELFF.

The CDR3 loop is CASSRGGAMETQYF. As DNA, the CDR3 is TGCGCCAGCAGTCGCGGGGGGGCTATGGAGACCCAGTACTTC. J is TRBJ2-5 and V is TRBV5-1, with TRBD2 matching over 9 bases. The CDR3 loop spans 14 amino acids. Germline trimming cut 5 bases from V and 5 bases from J; bases unmatched to any gene: 7. Per the germline V gene, CDR1 is SGHRS and CDR2 is YFSETQ.

The rearrangement joins TRBV27 to TRBJ1-2; D not resolved. The V end lost 3 bases, the J end lost 0 bases, and 20 bases lay between the germline ends. Germline V gives CDR1 MNHEY, CDR2 SMNVEV (reference sequence). The CDR3 has 18 residues. This chain's CDR3 is CASSFSPRREGANYGYTF. DNA for the CDR3: TGTGCCAGCAGTTTTTCTCCCCGGAGGGAAGGAGCTAACTATGGCTACACCTTC.

A remark on this clone: Other DNA variants within this sample encode the same CDR3. The chain has TRBV9 and TRBJ2-3, with D possibly being TRBD1 or TRBD2 (5 bases each). The ends were cut back, 0 bases at V and 2 bases at J, with 10 bases in the middle. This CDR3 has 15 amino acids. Germline V gene sequence: CDR1 SGDLS, CDR2 YYNGEE. The CDR3 DNA reads TGTGCCAGCAGCGTAGATCAGGGAGCCACAGATACGCAGTATTTT. Translated, it gives CASSVDQGATDTQYF.

The chain carries TRBV5-1 and TRBJ2-3, with no clear D. CDR3 length: 13 residues. Per the germline V gene, CDR1 is SGHRS and CDR2 is YFSETQ. With 5 bases removed from V and 0 bases from J, the gap between germline ends came to 7 bases. CDR3 DNA: TGCGCCAGCAGACCCCCCAGCACAGATACGCAGTATTTT. Residues: CASRPPSTDTQYF.

Concerning this clone: Other DNA sequences in the same sample also yield this CDR3. The chain has TRBV4-1 and TRBJ2-7; D gene unclear. CDR1 and CDR2 (germline): MGHRA, YSYEKL. This CDR3 has 12 amino acids. With 1 base removed from V and 7 bases from J, the gap between germline ends came to 8 bases. Written as DNA, the CDR3 is TGCGCCAGCAGCCAAGGTCCGTATGAGCAGTACTTC. This sequence encodes CASSQGPYEQYF.

The chain couples TRBV5-6 to TRBJ2-2; 8 nucleotides align to TRBD2. V lost 2 bases to trimming and J lost 1 base; unmatched junction nucleotides: 1. Germline CDR1 reads SGHDT; CDR2 reads YYEEEE. CDR3 length: 15 residues. The CDR3: CASSFAGGNTGELFF. As DNA, the CDR3 is TGTGCCAGCAGCTTTGCGGGAGGGAACACCGGGGAGCTGTTTTTT. Variable domain in full (rest from reference TRBV5-6 and TRBJ2-2): DAGVTQSPTHLIKTRGQQVTLRCSPKSGHDTVSWYQQALGQGPQFIFQYYEEEERQRGNFPDRFSGHQFPNYSSELNVNALLLGDSALYLCASSFAGGNTGELFFGEGSRLTVL.

A remark on this clone: The same CDR3 arises from other DNA sequences in this sample as well. CDR3: CASSVRLAGGPDTQYF. In nucleotides, the CDR3 is TGTGCCAGCAGCGTCAGACTAGCGGGGGGGCCCGATACGCAGTATTTT. The gene calls are TRBV9 and TRBJ2-3; 14 positions agree with TRBD2. This CDR3 has 16 residues. Germline V gene lookup returns CDR1 SGDLS and CDR2 YYNGEE. V dropped 2 bases and J dropped 6; count of bases not matched to a gene: 5.

The genes are TRBV18 and TRBJ2-5; possibly TRBD1 for D (6 bases). The V gene lost 2 bases and the J gene lost 2 bases, with 12 bases spanning the gap. The V gene's germline CDR1 is KGHSH and CDR2 LQKENI. This CDR3 is 15 amino acids long. The CDR3 is CASSPGGGRQETQYF. The CDR3 nucleotides read TGTGCCAGCTCACCAGGGGGCGGACGGCAAGAGACCCAGTACTTC.

The table lists this clone with a count of one. V usage is TRBV7-9 and J usage is TRBJ2-7; 8 bases line up with TRBD2. CDR1 SEHNR and CDR2 FQNEAQ come from the germline V gene (reference sequence). CDR3 size: 16 residues. After removal of 2 bases from V and 2 bases from J, the junction contained 8 bases not matched to a gene. The CDR3 loop is CASSLIVSGDTYEQYF. The CDR3 bases are TGTGCCAGCAGCTTAATAGTTAGCGGGGACACCTACGAGCAGTACTTC.

The V gene is TRBV5-4, the J gene TRBJ1-3, with TRBD1 matching over 11 bases. The CDR3 has 15 residues. Germline CDR1 SGHNT, CDR2 YYREEE (reference sequence). The trim removed 4 bases at V and 3 bases at J, leaving 3 bases unmatched. The CDR3: CASSPGTGGGNTIYF. CDR3 sequence (DNA): TGTGCCAGCAGCCCTGGGACAGGGGGTGGAAACACCATATATTTT.